This is a list of T cell receptor beta chains from one sample in a study of metastatic and nonmetastatic thyroid tumors. TCRdb re-analyzed the PCR reads using MiXCR. Of roughly 65,000 clones in the sample, about 14% were seen once. The sequenced material came from blood. All receptors derive from a male donor with papillary thyroid cancer or a benign thyroid nodule (not recorded which). Some clones in this sample may be carry-over from other donors' samples. CDR3s include the opening cysteine and the closing phenylalanine or tryptophan. D genes are given only for firm matches. Clone size appears in some rows only: once, few, many, or a class for an expanded clone.

cdr3_nt: TGTGCCAGCAGTTTCTTTGGGGTGAGTAGCAATCAGCCCCAGCATTTT
cdr3_aa: CASSFFGVSSNQPQHF
d_call: NA
clone_size: many
j_call: TRBJ1-5
v_call: TRBV28

cdr3_nt: TGTGCCAGCAGCGTAGGTCCGGGGATCGGCACCGGGGAGCTGTTTTTT
cdr3_aa: CASSVGPGIGTGELFF
d_call: NA
clone_size: many
j_call: TRBJ2-2
v_call: TRBV9

cdr3_nt: TGTGCCAGCAGTGTTGGGGGCCCTGCCTCTGGAAACACCATATATTTT
cdr3_aa: CASSVGGPASGNTIYF
d_call: NA
clone_size: many
j_call: TRBJ1-3
v_call: TRBV6-1

cdr3_nt: TGTGCCAGCAGCTTGGACAGATATTCACCCCTCCACTTT
cdr3_aa: CASSLDRYSPLHF
d_call: NA
clone_size: NA
j_call: TRBJ1-6
v_call: TRBV5-6

cdr3_nt: TGTGCCAGCAGTGATGGCGTGGGTCGCCCCACAGATACGCAGTATTTT
cdr3_aa: CASSDGVGRPTDTQYF
d_call: NA
clone_size: NA
j_call: TRBJ2-3
v_call: TRBV6-1

cdr3_nt: TGTGCCAGCAGTTCATGGGGGGGGCAGCTGAACACCGGGGAGCTGTTTTTT
cdr3_aa: CASSSWGGQLNTGELFF
d_call: NA
clone_size: NA
j_call: TRBJ2-2
v_call: TRBV6-2/TRBV6-3

cdr3_nt: TGTGCTAGTGGTTTGGGGGATAATTCACCCCTCCACTTT
cdr3_aa: CASGLGDNSPLHF
d_call: NA
clone_size: many
j_call: TRBJ1-6
v_call: TRBV12-5

cdr3_nt: TGTGCCAGCAGCGTTAATAGCGGGAGAATTGACGAGCAGTACTTC
cdr3_aa: CASSVNSGRIDEQYF
d_call: TRBD2
clone_size: many
j_call: TRBJ2-7
v_call: TRBV28

cdr3_nt: TGTGCCAGTAGTATAGGGGGTGAAGAGACCCAGTACTTC
cdr3_aa: CASSIGGEETQYF
d_call: NA
clone_size: many
j_call: TRBJ2-5
v_call: TRBV19

cdr3_nt: TGCGCCAGCAGCCTAGCCTACGAGCAGTACTTC
cdr3_aa: CASSLAYEQYF
d_call: NA
clone_size: many
j_call: TRBJ2-7
v_call: TRBV5-1

cdr3_nt: TGTGCCAGCAGCTTGGCCGATCCCTACGAGCAGTACTTC
cdr3_aa: CASSLADPYEQYF
d_call: NA
clone_size: many
j_call: TRBJ2-7
v_call: TRBV5-5

cdr3_nt: TGTGCCAGCAGCGGACAGGGGGCAACTGGGGCCAACGTCCTGACTTTC
cdr3_aa: CASSGQGATGANVLTF
d_call: TRBD1
clone_size: NA
j_call: TRBJ2-6
v_call: TRBV6-1

cdr3_nt: TGCGCCAGCAGCTTGTCCGGGCTTGGACTAGCGGGAGTAAGGGGCTTCTCCTACAATGAGCAGTTCTTC
cdr3_aa: CASSLSGLGLAGVRGFSYNEQFF
d_call: TRBD2
clone_size: NA
j_call: TRBJ2-1
v_call: TRBV5-1

cdr3_nt: TGTGCCATCAGTGCCGGGACTAGCGGGATGAATGAGCAGTTCTTC
cdr3_aa: CAISAGTSGMNEQFF
d_call: TRBD2
clone_size: many
j_call: TRBJ2-1
v_call: TRBV10-3

cdr3_nt: TGTGCCAGCAGTTACTTAACCTACGAGCAGTACTTC
cdr3_aa: CASSYLTYEQYF
d_call: NA
clone_size: NA
j_call: TRBJ2-7
v_call: TRBV6-2/TRBV6-3

cdr3_nt: TGTGCCAGCAGTAGCGGGAGCGCGAACACCGGGGAGCTGTTTTTT
cdr3_aa: CASSSGSANTGELFF
d_call: TRBD2
clone_size: many
j_call: TRBJ2-2
v_call: TRBV6-2/TRBV6-3

cdr3_nt: TGCAGCGTTTCAAGCGGGAACCAAGAGACCCAGTACTTC
cdr3_aa: CSVSSGNQETQYF
d_call: TRBD2
clone_size: many
j_call: TRBJ2-5
v_call: TRBV29-1

cdr3_nt: TGTGCCAGCAGTCCGGGACTAGCGGGAGCTGGGGAGCAGTACTTC
cdr3_aa: CASSPGLAGAGEQYF
d_call: TRBD2
clone_size: NA
j_call: TRBJ2-7
v_call: TRBV12-3/TRBV12-4

cdr3_nt: TGTGCCAGCACCAAGAGCCAAGTAGGGACATCCTCTGACTATGGCTACACCTTC
cdr3_aa: CASTKSQVGTSSDYGYTF
d_call: NA
clone_size: many
j_call: TRBJ1-2
v_call: TRBV4-2

cdr3_nt: TGCAGTGGTGGGGGGAGGTACGAGCAGTACTTC
cdr3_aa: CSGGGRYEQYF
d_call: NA
clone_size: many
j_call: TRBJ2-7
v_call: TRBV20-1

cdr3_nt: TGTGCCAGCAGTTTACTGACCCAGGGGGCGCTTTACGAGCAGTACTTC
cdr3_aa: CASSLLTQGALYEQYF
d_call: TRBD1
clone_size: few
j_call: TRBJ2-7
v_call: TRBV28

cdr3_nt: TGTGCCAGCAGTGGGTGGAGGGGAGAACCGTGGTATGGCTACACCTTC
cdr3_aa: CASSGWRGEPWYGYTF
d_call: NA
clone_size: many
j_call: TRBJ1-2
v_call: TRBV6-1

cdr3_nt: TGTGCCAGCAGCGCCTCCCCGTTTAATTGGCAGTACTTC
cdr3_aa: CASSASPFNWQYF
d_call: NA
clone_size: many
j_call: TRBJ2-7
v_call: TRBV9

cdr3_nt: TGTGCCAGCAGCCAATGGATCCCGAGGGCCATGAACACTGAAGCTTTCTTT
cdr3_aa: CASSQWIPRAMNTEAFF
d_call: NA
clone_size: NA
j_call: TRBJ1-1
v_call: TRBV3-1

cdr3_nt: TGTGCCATCAGTGAGTCTTGGGCCCCCTATGGCTACACCTTC
cdr3_aa: CAISESWAPYGYTF
d_call: NA
clone_size: few
j_call: TRBJ1-2
v_call: TRBV10-3

cdr3_nt: TGTGCCAACTCACCACCTGGCAAAGAGACCCAGTACTTC
cdr3_aa: CANSPPGKETQYF
d_call: NA
clone_size: NA
j_call: TRBJ2-5
v_call: TRBV18

cdr3_nt: TGCAGTGCTAGAGGGGAGAGGGAGGTGGTTTACGAGCAGTACTTC
cdr3_aa: CSARGEREVVYEQYF
d_call: NA
clone_size: NA
j_call: TRBJ2-7
v_call: TRBV20-1

cdr3_nt: TGTGCCAGCAGCTTAGCGTCTGCGGGTACGGCCGGGGAGCTGTTTTTT
cdr3_aa: CASSLASAGTAGELFF
d_call: NA
clone_size: NA
j_call: TRBJ2-2
v_call: TRBV7-2

cdr3_nt: TGTGCCAGCAGTGAAGGGAGTGACACAGGGGAGCTGTTTTTT
cdr3_aa: CASSEGSDTGELFF
d_call: NA
clone_size: NA
j_call: TRBJ2-2
v_call: TRBV2

cdr3_nt: TGTGCCAGCAGCCCGGGGACTAGCGGCAACTACGAGCAGTACTTC
cdr3_aa: CASSPGTSGNYEQYF
d_call: TRBD2
clone_size: many
j_call: TRBJ2-7
v_call: TRBV5-4

cdr3_nt: TGTGCCAGCAGCTTCGGGGATTATGACCCATATAGCACAGATACGCAGTATTTT
cdr3_aa: CASSFGDYDPYSTDTQYF
d_call: NA
clone_size: NA
j_call: TRBJ2-3
v_call: TRBV11-2

cdr3_nt: TGTGCCAGCAGCTTAGTTGCGAACACTGAAGCTTTCTTT
cdr3_aa: CASSLVANTEAFF
d_call: NA
clone_size: NA
j_call: TRBJ1-1
v_call: TRBV11-2

cdr3_nt: TGTGCCAGCAGTGAAGCCACAGGGAGGCAAGAGACGCAGTACTTT
cdr3_aa: CASSEATGRQETQYF
d_call: NA
clone_size: few
j_call: TRBJ2-5
v_call: TRBV6-1

cdr3_nt: TGTGCCAGTAGTATCCGGACTAGCGGGGAGGCCGTCATCTACGAGCAGTACTTC
cdr3_aa: CASSIRTSGEAVIYEQYF
d_call: TRBD2
clone_size: many
j_call: TRBJ2-7
v_call: TRBV19

cdr3_nt: TGCAGTGCCCCGGTGTACTTAGCGGGAGGAGCCAATGAGCAGTTCTTC
cdr3_aa: CSAPVYLAGGANEQFF
d_call: TRBD2
clone_size: many
j_call: TRBJ2-1
v_call: TRBV20-1

cdr3_nt: TGTGCCAGCAGCATAAACGGGGTTGCTGAAGCTTTCTTT
cdr3_aa: CASSINGVAEAFF
d_call: NA
clone_size: many
j_call: TRBJ1-1
v_call: TRBV7-9

cdr3_nt: TGCGCCAGCAGCTCCCGACCCCTCGATACGCAGTATTTT
cdr3_aa: CASSSRPLDTQYF
d_call: NA
clone_size: many
j_call: TRBJ2-3
v_call: TRBV5-1

cdr3_nt: TGTGCCAGCAGTTTACCCGGGACAGGGTATGGCTACACCTTC
cdr3_aa: CASSLPGTGYGYTF
d_call: TRBD1
clone_size: many
j_call: TRBJ1-2
v_call: TRBV28

cdr3_nt: TGTGCCAGCAGTTTGGAGGGGAGGGGAGAGACCCAGTACTTC
cdr3_aa: CASSLEGRGETQYF
d_call: TRBD2
clone_size: few
j_call: TRBJ2-5
v_call: TRBV27

cdr3_nt: TGTGCCAGCAGCCTCCCGGGACTAGCGGAGATGAACACCGGGGAGCTGTTTTTT
cdr3_aa: CASSLPGLAEMNTGELFF
d_call: TRBD2
clone_size: many
j_call: TRBJ2-2
v_call: TRBV28

cdr3_nt: TGCGCCAGCAGCGTTAGCGGGAGCCACGGGGGGACCCAGTACTTC
cdr3_aa: CASSVSGSHGGTQYF
d_call: TRBD2
clone_size: NA
j_call: TRBJ2-5
v_call: TRBV5-1

cdr3_nt: TGTGCCAGCAGTTTCCAAAACAGGGATGGGGAGCAGTTCTTC
cdr3_aa: CASSFQNRDGEQFF
d_call: NA
clone_size: many
j_call: TRBJ2-1
v_call: TRBV27

cdr3_nt: TGCAGCCACGGGGCGGATGGGACTGAAGCTTTCTTT
cdr3_aa: CSHGADGTEAFF
d_call: NA
clone_size: many
j_call: TRBJ1-1
v_call: TRBV29-1

cdr3_nt: TGTGCCAGCTCCCCCACAGGGCTCTATGGCTACACCTTC
cdr3_aa: CASSPTGLYGYTF
d_call: NA
clone_size: many
j_call: TRBJ1-2
v_call: TRBV18

cdr3_nt: TGTGCCAGCAGTTTAGACAGGGGGCAGCCCCAGCATTTT
cdr3_aa: CASSLDRGQPQHF
d_call: TRBD1
clone_size: few
j_call: TRBJ1-5
v_call: TRBV12-3/TRBV12-4

cdr3_nt: TGTGCCAGTAGCCGGACAGGGGATCAGCCCCAGCATTTT
cdr3_aa: CASSRTGDQPQHF
d_call: TRBD1
clone_size: many
j_call: TRBJ1-5
v_call: TRBV19

cdr3_nt: TGTGCCAGCAGCTTGGCCGGGGAGACTAACAATGAGCAGTTCTTC
cdr3_aa: CASSLAGETNNEQFF
d_call: NA
clone_size: many
j_call: TRBJ2-1
v_call: TRBV5-4

cdr3_nt: TGTGCCAGCAGCCCAGGGACTAGCGGGATAGAGCAGTACTTC
cdr3_aa: CASSPGTSGIEQYF
d_call: TRBD2
clone_size: many
j_call: TRBJ2-7
v_call: TRBV12-3/TRBV12-4

cdr3_nt: TGCAGTGGATCATTGAGCTACTACTATGGCTACACCTTC
cdr3_aa: CSGSLSYYYGYTF
d_call: NA
clone_size: NA
j_call: TRBJ1-2
v_call: TRBV20-1

cdr3_nt: TGTGCCAGCTCACCACCAGGCGGGCAGGGGGCAGGTGGGGCCAACGTCCTGACTTTC
cdr3_aa: CASSPPGGQGAGGANVLTF
d_call: TRBD1
clone_size: many
j_call: TRBJ2-6
v_call: TRBV18

cdr3_nt: TGTGCCAGCAGCTTAGGACAGGGGCCGACCTTC
cdr3_aa: CASSLGQGPTF
d_call: TRBD1
clone_size: few
j_call: TRBJ1-2
v_call: TRBV13

cdr3_nt: TGCGCCAGCAGCGATCTCGGACAGGGCGGGTTCGGGGAGCTGTTTTTT
cdr3_aa: CASSDLGQGGFGELFF
d_call: TRBD1
clone_size: many
j_call: TRBJ2-2
v_call: TRBV5-1

cdr3_nt: TGTGCCAGCAGCTTACCCGTGGATAATTCACCCCTCCACTTT
cdr3_aa: CASSLPVDNSPLHF
d_call: NA
clone_size: many
j_call: TRBJ1-6
v_call: TRBV28

cdr3_nt: TGTGCCAGCCGAACAGGGACGACCACAGATACGCAGTATTTT
cdr3_aa: CASRTGTTTDTQYF
d_call: NA
clone_size: many
j_call: TRBJ2-3
v_call: TRBV28

cdr3_nt: TGTGCCATCGGGACGAGGGGAACCGGGGAGCTGTTTTTT
cdr3_aa: CAIGTRGTGELFF
d_call: NA
clone_size: many
j_call: TRBJ2-2
v_call: TRBV10-3

cdr3_nt: TGCAGTGCTAGTGGGCCAGGACTCTACGAGCAGTACTTC
cdr3_aa: CSASGPGLYEQYF
d_call: NA
clone_size: many
j_call: TRBJ2-7
v_call: TRBV20-1

cdr3_nt: TGTGCCAGCAGGCGGACAGGGGGCTTGGGTGAGCAGTTCTTC
cdr3_aa: CASRRTGGLGEQFF
d_call: TRBD1
clone_size: many
j_call: TRBJ2-1
v_call: TRBV2